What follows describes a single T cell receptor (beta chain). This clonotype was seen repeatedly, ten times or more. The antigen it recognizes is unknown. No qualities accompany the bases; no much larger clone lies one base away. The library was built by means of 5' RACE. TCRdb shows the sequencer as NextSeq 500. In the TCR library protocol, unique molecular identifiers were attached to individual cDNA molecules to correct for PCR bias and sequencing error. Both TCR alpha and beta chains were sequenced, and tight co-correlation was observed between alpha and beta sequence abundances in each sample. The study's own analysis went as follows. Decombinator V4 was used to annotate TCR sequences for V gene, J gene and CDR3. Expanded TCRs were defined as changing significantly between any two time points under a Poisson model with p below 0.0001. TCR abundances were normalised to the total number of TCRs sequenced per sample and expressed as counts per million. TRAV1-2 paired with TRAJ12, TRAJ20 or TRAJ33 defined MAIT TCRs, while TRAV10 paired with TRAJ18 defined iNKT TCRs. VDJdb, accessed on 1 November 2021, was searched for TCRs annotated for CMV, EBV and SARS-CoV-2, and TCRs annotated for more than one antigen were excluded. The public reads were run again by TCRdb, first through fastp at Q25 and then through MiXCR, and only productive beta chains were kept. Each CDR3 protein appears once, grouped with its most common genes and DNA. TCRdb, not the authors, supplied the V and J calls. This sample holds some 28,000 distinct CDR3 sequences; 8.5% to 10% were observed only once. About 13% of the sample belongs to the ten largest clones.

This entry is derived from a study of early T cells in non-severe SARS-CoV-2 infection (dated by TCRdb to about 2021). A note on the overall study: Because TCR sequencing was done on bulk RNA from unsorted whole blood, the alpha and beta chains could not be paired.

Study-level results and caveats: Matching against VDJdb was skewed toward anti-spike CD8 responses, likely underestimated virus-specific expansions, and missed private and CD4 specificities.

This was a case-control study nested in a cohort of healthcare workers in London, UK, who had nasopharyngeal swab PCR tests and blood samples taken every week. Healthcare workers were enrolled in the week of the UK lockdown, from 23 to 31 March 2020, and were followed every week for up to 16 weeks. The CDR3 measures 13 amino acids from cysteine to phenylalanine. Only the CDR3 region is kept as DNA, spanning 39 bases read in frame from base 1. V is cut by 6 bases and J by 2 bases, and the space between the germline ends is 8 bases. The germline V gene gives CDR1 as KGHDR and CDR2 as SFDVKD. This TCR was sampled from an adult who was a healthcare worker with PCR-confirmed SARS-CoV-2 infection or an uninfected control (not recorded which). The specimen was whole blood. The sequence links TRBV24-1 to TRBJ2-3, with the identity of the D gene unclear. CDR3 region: CATSIGSTDTQYF. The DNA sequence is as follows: TGTGCCACCAGTATCGGTTCCACAGATACGCAGTATTTT.